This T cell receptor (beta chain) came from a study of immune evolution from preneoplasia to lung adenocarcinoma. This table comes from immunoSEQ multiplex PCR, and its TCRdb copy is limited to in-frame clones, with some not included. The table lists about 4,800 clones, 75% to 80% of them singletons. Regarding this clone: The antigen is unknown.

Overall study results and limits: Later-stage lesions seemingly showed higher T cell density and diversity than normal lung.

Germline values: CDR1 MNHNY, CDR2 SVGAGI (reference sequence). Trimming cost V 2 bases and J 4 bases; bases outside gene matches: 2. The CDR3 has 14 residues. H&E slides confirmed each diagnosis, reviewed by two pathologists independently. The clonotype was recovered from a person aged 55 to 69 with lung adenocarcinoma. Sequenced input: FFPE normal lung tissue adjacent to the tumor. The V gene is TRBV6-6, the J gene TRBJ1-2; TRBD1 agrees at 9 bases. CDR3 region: CASSYGTGIYGYTF. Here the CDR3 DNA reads TGTGCCAGCAGTTACGGGACAGGGATCTATGGCTACACCTTC.